These 20 T cell receptor beta chains were sequenced from one sample in a study of blood T cell repertoires in COVID-19. TCRdb's table, derived via immunoSEQ multiplex PCR, lists solely in-frame clones and lacks some. The sample yields around 90,000 clones, approximately 80% seen once. Sequencing used peripheral blood. These receptors all come from a woman in her 70s with active or convalescent COVID-19.

V is TRBV6-5 and J is TRBJ1-4, with a possible D match to TRBD1 (5 bases). This CDR3 comprises 16 residues. The V and J ends lost 2 bases and 0 bases respectively, with 10 bases between them. The germline CDR1 and CDR2 sequences are MNHEY and SVGAGI. Here the CDR3 DNA reads TGTGCCAGCAGTTACCATAAGACAGCAACTAATGAAAAACTGTTTTTT. Its translation is CASSYHKTATNEKLFF.

The chain uses TRBV15 and TRBJ2-7; 8 bases are shared with TRBD1. The CDR3 spans 18 residues. The V gene's germline CDR1 is LNHNV and CDR2 YYDKDF (reference sequence). The J segment lost 2 bases and the V segment lost 0 bases, leaving 12 bases of the junction unmatched. The chain's CDR3 is CATSRETVWGRGPYEQYF. Here the CDR3 DNA reads TGTGCCACCAGCAGAGAAACCGTTTGGGGCAGGGGGCCCTACGAGCAGTACTTC.

This clone was detected only once. V and J are TRBV5-1 and TRBJ2-5; 9 bases are a match to TRBD1. The J segment lost 2 bases and the V segment lost 4 bases, leaving 3 bases of the junction unmatched. Germline V CDR1 and CDR2: SGHRS, YFSETQ. The CDR3 totals 14 residues. The CDR3 nucleotides read TGCGCCAGCAGCCCCGGGACAGGGCAAGAGACCCAGTACTTC. Translated: CASSPGTGQETQYF.

V gene TRBV5-1 combines with J gene TRBJ2-5; 11 positions match TRBD1. The J segment lost 4 bases and the V segment lost 0 bases, leaving 5 bases of the junction unmatched. Germline V CDR1 and CDR2: SGHRS, YFSETQ. This CDR3 has 16 residues. CDR3 amino acids: CASSLDGQGAGETQYF. Written as DNA, the CDR3 is TGCGCCAGCAGCTTGGACGGACAGGGGGCAGGAGAGACCCAGTACTTC.

The rearrangement uses TRBV28 and TRBJ1-5; 10 bases match TRBD1. Germline CDR1 MDHEN, CDR2 SYDVKM. CDR3 length: 14 residues. V was pared by 5 bases and J by 7 bases, with 5 bases of the junction left unmatched. CDR3 coding DNA: TGTGCCAGCAGTACCGGGACAGGGGTGCAGCCCCAGCATTTT. It specifies CASSTGTGVQPQHF.

Only one count was recorded for this clone. The V gene is TRBV12-1, the J gene TRBJ2-7; TRBD2 reflects the table's D call only, with no check against the DNA. TRBV12-1 is tagged as a pseudogene. The CDR3 extends over 14 amino acids. CDR3: CASSPGGHRYEQYF. CDR3 sequence (DNA): TGTGCCAGCAGCCCGGGGGGGCATCGCTACGAGCAGTACTTC.

The rearrangement uses TRBV3-1 (or the pseudogene TRBV3-2) and TRBJ2-2; no firm D call. This CDR3 has 13 residues. V was trimmed by 4 bases and J by 6 bases, leaving 9 bases between them. Germline assignment: CDR1 LGHDT and CDR2 YNNKEL (reference sequence). This CDR3 is CASSLRTAGELFF. CDR3 in DNA: TGTGCCAGCAGCCTCCGAACTGCCGGGGAGCTGTTTTTT.

The chain employs TRBV6-1 and TRBJ2-1; a possible D gene is TRBD1 (5 bases). Germline V gene data show CDR1 as MNHNS and CDR2 as SASEGT. The CDR3 spans 15 residues. V dropped 0 bases and J dropped 6 bases, with 12 bases sitting between them. CDR3 residues: CASSEAKGNPNEQFF. The DNA for the CDR3 is TGTGCCAGCAGTGAAGCGAAGGGGAACCCCAATGAGCAGTTCTTC.

This clone was seen only once. The J gene is TRBJ2-5, the V gene TRBV12-3 or TRBV12-4; D ambiguous. V was trimmed by 6 bases and J by 5 bases, leaving 13 bases between them. There are 13 residues in the CDR3. CDR3 sequence: CASRAVSLETQYF. For the CDR3, the DNA is TGTGCCAGCAGGGCAGTTTCGTTGGAGACCCAGTACTTC.

V is TRBV25-1 and J is TRBJ2-3, with 7 bases aligning to TRBD2. With V trimmed by 8 bases and J by 3 bases, 5 bases remained unmatched. This CDR3 is built from 13 residues. Germline assignment: CDR1 MGHDK and CDR2 SYGVNS. CDR3 DNA: TGTGCCAGCGCAATGGGGGGGACAGATACGCAGTATTTT. It is translated as CASAMGGTDTQYF.

The chain recombines TRBV7-9 with TRBJ2-1, with 12 bases lining up with TRBD2. The V and J ends lost 2 bases and 3 bases, in that order; junction bases with no gene match: 8. This CDR3 is 18 amino acids long. CDR1 is SEHNR and CDR2 is FQNEAQ in the germline V gene (reference sequence). CDR3 DNA: TGTGCCAGCAGCTTAACTAGCGGGGGGACCGTACTCTACAATGAGCAGTTCTTC. Encoded protein: CASSLTSGGTVLYNEQFF.

The chain couples TRBV2 to TRBJ2-4; possibly TRBD2 for D (5 bases). CDR1 SNHLY and CDR2 FYNNEI come from the germline V gene. This CDR3 is built from 17 residues. V lost 1 base and J 0 bases, leaving 13 bases between the germline ends. CDR3 region: CASSEGEPPAAKNIQYF. CDR3 nucleotides: TGTGCCAGCAGTGAAGGGGAGCCCCCGGCAGCCAAAAACATTCAGTACTTC. Together with reference TRBV2 and TRBJ2-4, the CDR3 gives the full variable domain: EPEVTQTPSHQVTQMGQEVILRCVPISNHLYFYWYRQILGQKVEFLVSFYNNEISEKSEIFDDQFSVERPDGSNFTLKIRSTKLEDSAMYFCASSEGEPPAAKNIQYFGAGTRLSVL.

The V and J genes are TRBV11-3 and TRBJ2-1; 8 bases are shared with TRBD2. CDR1 and CDR2 (germline): SGHNT, YENEEA. V lost 4 bases, J lost 6 bases, and 2 bases stayed unmatched. CDR3 length: 13 residues. CDR3 sequence (DNA): TGTGCCAGCAGCTCCGGGGGGGCCAATGAGCAGTTCTTC. Translating gives CASSSGGANEQFF.

With respect to this clone: The sample carries other DNA sequences with the same CDR3. J is TRBJ2-7 and V is TRBV5-1; D is possibly TRBD1 (5 bases). The CDR3 has 14 residues. Deletions cut 0 bases from V and 2 bases from J, with 9 bases between. From germline, CDR1 is SGHRS and CDR2 YFSETQ. This CDR3 reads CASSLVPDTYEQYF. CDR3 bases: TGCGCCAGCAGCTTGGTTCCGGACACCTACGAGCAGTACTTC. Using reference TRBV5-1 and TRBJ2-7 for the parts outside the CDR3, the full variable domain is KAGVTQTPRYLIKTRGQQVTLSCSPISGHRSVSWYQQTPGQGLQFLFEYFSETQRNKGNFPGRFSGRQFSNSRSEMNVSTLELGDSALYLCASSLVPDTYEQYFGPGTRLTVT.

Only one count was recorded for this clone. The chain is built from TRBV28 and TRBJ1-6, with 8 nucleotides matching TRBD1. The ends lost 5 bases at V and 10 bases at J; junction bases unmatched: 10. The CDR3 length is 15 residues. Germline V gene lookup returns CDR1 MDHEN and CDR2 SYDVKM. The CDR3 DNA sequence: TGTGCCAGCAGTGCCCCCGGACAGGGATTCTCACCCCTCCACTTT. This codes for CASSAPGQGFSPLHF.

This chain's CDR3 is CASSLGGTGHHTF. The CDR3 region has the DNA TGCGCCAGCAGCTTGGGTGGGACAGGGCATCACACCTTC. The rearrangement links TRBV5-1 to TRBJ1-2; 9 positions agree with TRBD1. The V gene end was trimmed by 0 bases and the J gene end by 12 bases; junction bases not matched to a gene: 6. The germline V gene has CDR1 SGHRS and CDR2 YFSETQ. The CDR3 spans 13 residues.

V usage is TRBV5-1 and J usage is TRBJ2-3; D might be TRBD2 (5 bases). V lost 0 bases and J lost 1, with 12 bases in between. The germline V gene encodes CDR1 SGHRS and CDR2 YFSETQ. The CDR3 loop spans 16 amino acids. As DNA, the CDR3 is TGCGCCAGCAGCTTGGAGGGAGCGGCGGGCACAGATACGCAGTATTTT. Translating it yields CASSLEGAAGTDTQYF.

The V gene is TRBV29-1, the J gene TRBJ1-2; D unclear. Germline V gives CDR1 SQVTM, CDR2 ANQGSEA. V was clipped by 0 bases and J by 8 bases, with 13 bases between them. This CDR3 region has 13 residues. The CDR3, as DNA: TGCAGCGTTGAAGATACAACCACACGAGGCTACACCTTC. Its protein is CSVEDTTTRGYTF.

The chain carries TRBV10-3 and TRBJ1-6; tentatively, D is TRBD1 (6 bases). Per germline, CDR1 ENHRY and CDR2 SYGVKD. Trimming removed 6 bases at V and 3 bases at J, with 18 bases between. The CDR3 runs to 17 residues. The CDR3, as DNA: TGTGCCATCAGCCTTGTTGGAGGGGGGGACTATAATTCACCCCTCCACTTT. It encodes CAISLVGGGDYNSPLHF.

The chain joins TRBV7-9 to TRBJ1-2; TRBD1 aligns across 7 bases. Germline lookup yields CDR1 SEHNR and CDR2 FQNEAQ (reference sequence). The CDR3 is 15 residues long. Trimming cost V 5 bases and J 6 bases; bases outside gene matches: 12. CDR3 coding DNA: TGTGCCAGCAGCCGGGGGACAGCCCGTAGGGATGGCTACACCTTC. Translation: CASSRGTARRDGYTF.